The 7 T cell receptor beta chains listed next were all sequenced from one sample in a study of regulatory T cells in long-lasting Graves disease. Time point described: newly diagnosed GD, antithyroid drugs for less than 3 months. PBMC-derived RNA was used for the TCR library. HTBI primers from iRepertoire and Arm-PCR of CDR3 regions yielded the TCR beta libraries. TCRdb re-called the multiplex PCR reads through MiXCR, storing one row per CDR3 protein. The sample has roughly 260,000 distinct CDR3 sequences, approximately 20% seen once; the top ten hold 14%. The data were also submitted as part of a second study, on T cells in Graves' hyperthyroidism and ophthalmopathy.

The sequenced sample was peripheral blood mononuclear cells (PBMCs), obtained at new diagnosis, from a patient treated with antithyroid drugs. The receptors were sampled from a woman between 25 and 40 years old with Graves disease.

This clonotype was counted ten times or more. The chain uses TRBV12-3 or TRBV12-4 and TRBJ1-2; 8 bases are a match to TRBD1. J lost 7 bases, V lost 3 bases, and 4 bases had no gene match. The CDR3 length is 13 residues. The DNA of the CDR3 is TGTGCCAGCAGTTTTCGGACAGGGACTGGCTACACCTTC. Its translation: CASSFRTGTGYTF.

The CDR3 region has the DNA TGCGCCAGCAGTGAGTCCAGTACCGGTGAGCAGTTCTTC. Amino acid sequence: CASSESSTGEQFF. This chain uses TRBV10-1 with TRBJ2-1, with no clear D. The length of the CDR3 is 13 residues. V lost 0 bases to trimming and J lost 9 bases, with 9 bases between them. In germline, CDR1 is WNHNN, CDR2 SYGVQD (reference sequence).

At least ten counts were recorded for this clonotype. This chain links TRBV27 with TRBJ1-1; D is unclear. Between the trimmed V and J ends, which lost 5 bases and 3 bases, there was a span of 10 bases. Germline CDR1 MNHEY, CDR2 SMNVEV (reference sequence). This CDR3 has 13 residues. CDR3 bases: TGTGCCAGCAGTAGACCGAGCGACACTGAAGCTTTCTTT. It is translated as CASSRPSDTEAFF.

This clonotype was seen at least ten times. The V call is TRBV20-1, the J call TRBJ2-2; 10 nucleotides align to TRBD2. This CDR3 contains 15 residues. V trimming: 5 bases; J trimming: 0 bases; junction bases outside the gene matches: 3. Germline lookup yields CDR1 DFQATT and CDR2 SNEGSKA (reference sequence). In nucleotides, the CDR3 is TGCAGTGCTTACGGACTAGCGGCGAACACCGGGGAGCTGTTTTTT. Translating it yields CSAYGLAANTGELFF.

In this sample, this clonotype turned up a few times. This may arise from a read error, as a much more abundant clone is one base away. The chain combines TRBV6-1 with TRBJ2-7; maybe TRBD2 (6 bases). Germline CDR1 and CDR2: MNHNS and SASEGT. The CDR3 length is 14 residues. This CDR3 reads CASSLRGGSYEQHF. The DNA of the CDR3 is TGTGCCAGCAGTCTAAGGGGAGGTTCCTACGAGCAGCACTTC.

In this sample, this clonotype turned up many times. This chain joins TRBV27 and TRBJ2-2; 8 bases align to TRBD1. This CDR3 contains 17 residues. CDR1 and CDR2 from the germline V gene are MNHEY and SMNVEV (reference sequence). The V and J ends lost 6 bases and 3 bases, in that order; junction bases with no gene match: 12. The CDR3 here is CASRLDRAFGDTGELFF. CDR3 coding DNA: TGTGCCAGCAGGCTGGACAGGGCGTTTGGGGACACCGGGGAGCTGTTTTTT.

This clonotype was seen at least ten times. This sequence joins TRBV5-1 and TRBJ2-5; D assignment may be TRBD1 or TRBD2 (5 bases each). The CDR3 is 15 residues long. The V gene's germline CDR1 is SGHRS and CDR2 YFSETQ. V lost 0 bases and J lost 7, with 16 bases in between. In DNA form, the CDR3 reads TGCGCCAGCAGCTTGGAATTGGTCAGGGACGGGACCCAGTACTTC. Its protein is CASSLELVRDGTQYF.